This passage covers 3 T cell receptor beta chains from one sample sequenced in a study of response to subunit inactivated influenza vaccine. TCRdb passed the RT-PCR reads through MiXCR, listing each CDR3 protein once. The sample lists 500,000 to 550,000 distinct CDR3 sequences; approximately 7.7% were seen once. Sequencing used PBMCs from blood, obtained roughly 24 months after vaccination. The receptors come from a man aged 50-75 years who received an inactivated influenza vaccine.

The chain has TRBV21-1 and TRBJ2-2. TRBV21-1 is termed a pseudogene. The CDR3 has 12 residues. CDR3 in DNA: TGTGCCAGCAGCAACTTGACCGGGGAGCTGTTTTTT. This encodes CASSNLTGELFF.

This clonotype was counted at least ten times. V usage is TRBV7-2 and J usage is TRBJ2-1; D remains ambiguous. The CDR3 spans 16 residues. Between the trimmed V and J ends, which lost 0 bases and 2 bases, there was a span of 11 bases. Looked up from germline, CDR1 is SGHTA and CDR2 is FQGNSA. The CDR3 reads CASSLAPLSTYNEQFF. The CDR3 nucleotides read TGTGCCAGCAGCTTAGCGCCTTTAAGCACCTACAATGAGCAGTTCTTC.

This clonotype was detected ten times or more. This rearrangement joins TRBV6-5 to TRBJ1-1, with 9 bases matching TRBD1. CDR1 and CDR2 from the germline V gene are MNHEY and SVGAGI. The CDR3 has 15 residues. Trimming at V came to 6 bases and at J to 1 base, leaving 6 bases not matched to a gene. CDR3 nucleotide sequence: TGTGCCAGCAGCTATGGGACAGGGACGAACACTGAAGCTTTCTTT. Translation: CASSYGTGTNTEAFF.